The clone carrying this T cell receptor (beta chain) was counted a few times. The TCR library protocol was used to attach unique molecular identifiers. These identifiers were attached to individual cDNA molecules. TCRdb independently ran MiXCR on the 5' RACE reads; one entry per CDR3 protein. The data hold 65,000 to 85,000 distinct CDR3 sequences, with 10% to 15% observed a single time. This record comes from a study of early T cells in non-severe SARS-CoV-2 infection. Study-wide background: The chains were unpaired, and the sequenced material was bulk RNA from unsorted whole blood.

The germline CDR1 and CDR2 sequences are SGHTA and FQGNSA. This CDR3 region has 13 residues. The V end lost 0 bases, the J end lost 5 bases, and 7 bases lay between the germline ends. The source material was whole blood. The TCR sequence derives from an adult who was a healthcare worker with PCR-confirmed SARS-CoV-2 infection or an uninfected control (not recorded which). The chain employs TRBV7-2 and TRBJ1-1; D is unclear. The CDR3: CASSLAVFTEAFF. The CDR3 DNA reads TGTGCCAGCAGCTTAGCGGTTTTTACTGAAGCTTTCTTT. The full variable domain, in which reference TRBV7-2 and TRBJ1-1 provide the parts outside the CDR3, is GAGVSQSPSNKVTEKGKDVELRCDPISGHTALYWYRQSLGQGLEFLIYFQGNSAPDKSGLPSDRFSAERTGGSVSTLTIQRTQQEDSAVYLCASSLAVFTEAFFGQGTRLTVV.